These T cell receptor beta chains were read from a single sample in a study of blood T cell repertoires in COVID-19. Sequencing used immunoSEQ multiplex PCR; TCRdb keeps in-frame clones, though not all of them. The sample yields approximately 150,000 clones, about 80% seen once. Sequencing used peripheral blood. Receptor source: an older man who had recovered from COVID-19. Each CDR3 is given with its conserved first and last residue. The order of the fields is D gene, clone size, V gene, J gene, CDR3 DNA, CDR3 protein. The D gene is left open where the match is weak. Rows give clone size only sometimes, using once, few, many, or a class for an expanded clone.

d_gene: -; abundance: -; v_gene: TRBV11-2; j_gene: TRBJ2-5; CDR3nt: TGTGCCAGCAGCACCCCAACCTCGGGGAGTGGGCAAGAGACCCAGTACTTC; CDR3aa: CASSTPTSGSGQETQYF
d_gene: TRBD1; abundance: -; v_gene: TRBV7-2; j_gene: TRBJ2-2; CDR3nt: TGTGCCAGCAGCTGGGGACAGGGATACACCGGGGAGCTGTTTTTT; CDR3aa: CASSWGQGYTGELFF
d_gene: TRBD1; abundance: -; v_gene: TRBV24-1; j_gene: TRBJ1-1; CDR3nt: TGTGCCACCAGTGATTCGGGACAGGGGAGGGCTGAAGCTTTCTTT; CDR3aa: CATSDSGQGRAEAFF
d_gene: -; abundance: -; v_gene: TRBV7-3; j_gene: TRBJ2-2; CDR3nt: TGTGCCAGCAGCTTAACGGCGTGGGCCACCGGGGAGCTGTTTTTT; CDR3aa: CASSLTAWATGELFF
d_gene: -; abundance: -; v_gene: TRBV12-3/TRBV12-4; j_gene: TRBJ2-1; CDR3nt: TGTGCCAGCAGTTTTTCCATTCTAAATGAGCAGTTCTTC; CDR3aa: CASSFSILNEQFF
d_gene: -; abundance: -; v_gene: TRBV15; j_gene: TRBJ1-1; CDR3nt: TGTGCCACCAGCAGAGCCACAGGGCCCCTGGGCACTGAAGCTTTCTTT; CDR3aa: CATSRATGPLGTEAFF
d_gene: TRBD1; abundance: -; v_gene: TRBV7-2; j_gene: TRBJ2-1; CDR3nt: TGTGCCAGCAGACGACAGGGGGCGGACAATGAGCAGTTCTTC; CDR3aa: CASRRQGADNEQFF
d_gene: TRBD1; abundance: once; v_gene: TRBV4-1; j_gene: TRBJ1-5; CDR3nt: TGCGCCAGCAGCCAGACCAGGGGGACAAATCAGCCCCAGCATTTT; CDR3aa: CASSQTRGTNQPQHF
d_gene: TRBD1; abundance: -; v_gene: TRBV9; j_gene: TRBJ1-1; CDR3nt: TGTGCCAGCAGCGCCCGACAGGGGACGAACACTGAAGCTTTCTTT; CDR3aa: CASSARQGTNTEAFF
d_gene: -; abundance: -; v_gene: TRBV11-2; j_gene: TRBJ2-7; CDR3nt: TGTGCCAGCACCCCGGACTTATCAATCACCCCCTACGAGCAGTACTTC; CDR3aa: CASTPDLSITPYEQYF
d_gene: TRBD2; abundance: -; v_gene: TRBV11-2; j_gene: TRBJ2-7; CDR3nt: TGTGCCAGCAGCAGAAAGACTAGCGGGTCTGTTTACGAGCAGTACTTC; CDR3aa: CASSRKTSGSVYEQYF
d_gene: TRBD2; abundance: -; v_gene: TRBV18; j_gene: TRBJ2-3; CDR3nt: TGTGCCAGCTCACCGACGGGGGGGTCAGATACGCAGTATTTT; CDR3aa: CASSPTGGSDTQYF
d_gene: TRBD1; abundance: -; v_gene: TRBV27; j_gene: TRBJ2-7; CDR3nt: TGTGCCAGCAGTTTGCCGGGACAGAGATTCTACGAGCAGTACTTC; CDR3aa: CASSLPGQRFYEQYF
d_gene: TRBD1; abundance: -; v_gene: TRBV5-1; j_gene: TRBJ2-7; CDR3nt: TGCGCCAGCAGCGTAGACAGGGAGTACGAGCAGTACTTC; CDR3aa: CASSVDREYEQYF
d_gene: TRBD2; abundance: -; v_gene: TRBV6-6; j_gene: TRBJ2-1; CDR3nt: TGTGCCAGCAGGGATACTAGCGGGCTCTACAATGAGCAGTTCTTC; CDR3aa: CASRDTSGLYNEQFF
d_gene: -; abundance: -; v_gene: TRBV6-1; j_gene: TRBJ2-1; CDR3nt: TGTGCCAGCAGTGGAGAGGCGGGGCAGGGTTCGTACAATGAGCAGTTCTTC; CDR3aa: CASSGEAGQGSYNEQFF
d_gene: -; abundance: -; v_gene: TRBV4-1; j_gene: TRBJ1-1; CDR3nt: TGCGCCAGCAGCCACTTGGCCCTCGACACTGAAGCTTTCTTT; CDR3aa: CASSHLALDTEAFF
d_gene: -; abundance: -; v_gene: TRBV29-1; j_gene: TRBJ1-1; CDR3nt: TGCAGCGTTCAAAACACTGAAGCTTTCTTT; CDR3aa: CSVQNTEAFF